This TCR beta chain was observed in a study of T cell responses to AZD1222 COVID-19 vaccine. Background on the study: Second doses at about 4 or about 12 weeks were pooled. Study findings and constraints: Repertoire sampling happened only post peak T cell response. Across the whole spike, CD4 TCRs peaked at regions 160-218 and 743-854.

Concerning this clone itself: Its antigen is as yet unknown.

In germline, CDR1 is SGHDN, CDR2 FVKESK. The ends were cut back, 2 bases at V and 3 bases at J, with 14 bases in the middle. This CDR3 spans 16 amino acids. The protocol was immunoSEQ multiplex PCR, while the TCRdb copy is restricted to in-frame clones and leaves out a portion. The repertoire holds about 100,000 clones, with around nine tenths as singletons. The chain joins TRBV14 to TRBJ2-1; D gene uncertain. The receptor comes from an adult in good health. The material sequenced was peripheral blood, taken on day 0 of AZD1222 vaccination. In DNA form, the CDR3 reads TGTGCCAGCAGCCAAACCAAGGTTAACTACTACAATGAGCAGTTCTTC. This sequence encodes CASSQTKVNYYNEQFF. Full variable domain (outside the CDR3, taken from reference TRBV14 and TRBJ2-1): EAGVTQFPSHSVIEKGQTVTLRCDPISGHDNLYWYRRVMGKEIKFLLHFVKESKQDESGMPNNRFLAERTGGTYSTLKVQPAELEDSGVYFCASSQTKVNYYNEQFFGPGTRLTVL.